This TCR beta chain was documented in a study of blood T cells in healthy people across ages. CDR1 is SGHNT, CDR2 YENEEA, per germline. V was trimmed by 2 bases and J by 0 bases, leaving 12 bases between them. The CDR3 loop spans 16 amino acids. About this clonotype itself: Its antigen is currently unknown.

Study-wide points: Total diversity from one million sequenced T cells was likely underestimated. Higher diversity and more naive CD4+ cells were features of long-lived donors, compared to aged donors.

Combining a sample-barcoded 5' primer with a J-beta primer mix, a second PCR ran for about 6 to 12 cycles. TCRdb redid the calling of the 5' RACE reads with MiXCR, one entry per CDR3 protein. The data contain 800,000 to 1,300,000 distinct CDR3 sequences, approximately 26% of them singletons. This sample was shared with a second study, whose subject was T cells of mothers and their children.

The TCR sequence derives from a girl aged 2 to 10 in good health. The sample comprised blood. The rearrangement joins TRBV11-3 to TRBJ2-3; D unclear. The CDR3, as DNA: TGTGCCAGCAGCTTAAGCTATTCGTCGAGCACAGATACGCAGTATTTT. Translated, it gives CASSLSYSSSTDTQYF.